This entry describes one T cell receptor beta chain. This clonotype was seen a handful of times. Its antigen is currently not known. No qualities accompany the bases; no much larger clone lies one base away. Receptors were amplified or captured by 5' RACE. Sequencing was performed on an Illumina Genome Analyzer IIx. To prepare the RNA-based TCR cDNA libraries, a previously described protocol was followed, with several modifications. To prevent cross-contamination, sample-specific barcodes were added to both ends of each TCR cDNA library during cDNA synthesis and amplification. Concerning the study's data processing: Each individual had between about 100,000 and nearly 500,000 identified clonotypes, and each library contained roughly 2 to 4 million CDR3-containing reads. Reads carrying improper barcode index combinations were removed, after which the MiTCR software was used to build a cloneset for each library. While assembling CDR3 clonotypes, MiTCR corrected PCR and sequencing errors and either filtered or rescued low-quality reads. Artificial out-of-frame clonotypes were mapped to in-frame sequences, with one indel allowed in the CDR3, and then removed. V and J gene usage similarity between donors was measured as Jensen-Shannon divergence divided by mean entropy. Using fastp at Q25 and MiXCR, TCRdb reprocessed the public reads and kept productive beta chains. Every distinct CDR3 protein forms one entry, paired with its most common genes and DNA. These V and J calls originate from TCRdb's pipeline instead of the authors' own analysis. This sample comprises roughly 340,000 distinct CDR3 sequences, approximately 30% of them detected only once. The ten top clones hold roughly 5.5% of the sample.

V is trimmed back by 6 bases and J by 2 bases, and the junction contains 2 bases that no gene match accounts for. There are 13 amino acids in the CDR3, from cysteine to phenylalanine inclusive. Left in the record is the CDR3 DNA by itself, 39 bases read in frame from the first base. Looking up the germline V gene yields CDR1 MNHEY and CDR2 SVGAGI. Six healthy women forming three monozygous twin pairs were used as donors. Each of the three twin pairs had been raised together, and the twins in each pair were thought likely to have encountered the same infectious agents and vaccines. TCR cDNA libraries were prepared from RNA that had been isolated from peripheral blood mononuclear cells. This sample is part of a study of identical twins' blood T cells (dated by TCRdb to the early 2010s). Regarding the research as a whole: The 12 libraries, six for the alpha chain and six for the beta chain, together yielded about 50 million Illumina reads. TCR alpha and beta chain repertoires of three pairs of monozygous twins were compared using next-generation sequencing to assess genetic influence on repertoire formation. Overall study outcomes, separate from this receptor: The number of shared CDR3 clonotypes between two donors was mainly determined by the product of their cloneset sizes, and twins did not clearly deviate from this trend. Because the twins were raised together, environmental influences could not be ruled out as an explanation for the similarity between twins. V gene usage, even among non-selected out-of-frame TCRbeta clonotypes, was reported to be markedly more similar within twin pairs than between unrelated donors. Among the most abundant TCRbeta clonotypes, more CDR3 sequences were shared by each donor with her twin than with unrelated donors. Independent studies were stated to be required to validate the proposed role of the TCRalpha J segment in MHC recognition during thymic selection.

The sequence came from a woman aged 18-49 years in good health. What was sequenced was PBMCs. In this chain, TRBV6-5 is recombined with TRBJ1-2, with 8 bases matching TRBD1. The bases read TGTGCCAGCAGACAGGGGGACAACTATGGCTACACCTTC. Its protein is CASRQGDNYGYTF.